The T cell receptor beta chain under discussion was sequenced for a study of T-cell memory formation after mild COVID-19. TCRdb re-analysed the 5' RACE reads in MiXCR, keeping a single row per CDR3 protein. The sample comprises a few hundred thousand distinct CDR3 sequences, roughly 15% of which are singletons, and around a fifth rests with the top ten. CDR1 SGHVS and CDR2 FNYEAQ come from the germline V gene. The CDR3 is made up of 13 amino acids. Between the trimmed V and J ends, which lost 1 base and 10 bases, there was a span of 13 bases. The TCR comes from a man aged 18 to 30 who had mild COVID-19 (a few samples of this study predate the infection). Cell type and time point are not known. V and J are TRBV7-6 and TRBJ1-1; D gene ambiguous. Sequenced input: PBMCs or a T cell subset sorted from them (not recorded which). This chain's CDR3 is CASSLGSGPRAFF. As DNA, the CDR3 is TGTGCCAGCAGCTTAGGCTCAGGCCCTCGAGCTTTCTTT.